The 30 T cell receptor beta chains below were found in one sample sequenced in a study of cytomegalovirus exposure and HLA in healthy donors. 13 Jbeta primers and 60 Vbeta primers were used for the PCR. Assay used: immunoSEQ multiplex PCR; TCRdb lists only in-frame clones, some missing. The table includes 95,000 or so clones, about 77% detected once. Sample: PBMCs. All receptors come from a middle-aged woman in good health and CMV-seronegative.

V and J are TRBV11-2 and TRBJ2-5, with 9 bases fitting TRBD1. The end of the DNA fits TRBJ2-7 better, so the J call may be wrong. CDR3 length: 15 residues. Germline CDR1 SGHAT, CDR2 FQNNGV. The CDR3 spells CASSLGGTGSYEQYF. In DNA, the CDR3 is TGTGCCAGCAGCTTAGGAGGGACAGGGAGCTACGAGCAGTACTTC.

This rearrangement joins TRBV29-1 to TRBJ2-7; 7 bases map to TRBD1. CDR1 SQVTM and CDR2 ANQGSEA come from the germline V gene. The CDR3 runs to 12 residues. Trimming at V came to 1 base and at J to 7 bases, leaving 4 bases not matched to a gene. CDR3 coding DNA: TGCAGCGTTGAAGTCCGGGACAGAGAGCAGTACTTC. Encoded protein: CSVEVRDREQYF.

This CDR3 reads CASSVDRVGGKYTQYF. The CDR3 region has the DNA TGTGCCAGCAGCGTAGATCGGGTGGGGGGGAAGTACACGCAGTATTTT. The V gene is TRBV9, the J gene TRBJ2-3, with 7 bases fitting TRBD2. Germline V gene data show CDR1 as SGDLS and CDR2 as YYNGEE. This CDR3 has 16 residues. Trimming at V came to 0 bases and at J to 9 bases, leaving 13 bases not matched to a gene.

The rearrangement links TRBV9 to TRBJ1-2; 8 bases match TRBD1. After removal of 4 bases from V and 3 bases from J, the junction contained 11 bases not matched to a gene. CDR1 SGDLS and CDR2 YYNGEE come from the germline V gene. The CDR3 is 16 amino acids. The CDR3 spells CASSLNIPGGDYGYTF. The CDR3 region has the DNA TGTGCCAGCAGCTTAAACATCCCAGGGGGCGACTATGGCTACACCTTC.

The rearrangement joins TRBV11-2 to TRBJ2-1; TRBD2 aligns across 9 bases. There are 16 residues in the CDR3. V dropped 4 bases and J dropped 9; count of bases not matched to a gene: 13. Looked up from germline, CDR1 is SGHAT and CDR2 is FQNNGV. CDR3 nucleotides: TGTGCCAGCAGCTCCCAGTTGGGCGGGGGGGCGATTGAGCAGTTCTTC. Translation gives CASSSQLGGGAIEQFF.

The rearrangement links TRBV7-9 to TRBJ1-3, with no clear D. The germline CDR1 and CDR2 sequences are SEHNR and FQNEAQ (reference sequence). V lost 3 bases and J 4 bases, leaving 10 bases between the germline ends. The length of the CDR3 is 14 residues. CDR3: CASSFQRLGNTIYF. DNA for the CDR3: TGTGCCAGCAGCTTCCAGCGTCTCGGAAACACCATATATTTT. Full variable domain (outside the CDR3, taken from reference TRBV7-9 and TRBJ1-3): DTGVSQNPRHKITKRGQNVTFRCDPISEHNRLYWYRQTLGQGPEFLTYFQNEAQLEKSRLLSDRFSAERPKGSFSTLEIQRTEQGDSAMYLCASSFQRLGNTIYFGEGSWLTVV.

The table lists this clone with a few counts. J is TRBJ2-7 and V is TRBV7-2; no clear D gene. This CDR3 has 15 residues. Trimming stripped 5 bases from V and 5 bases from J, with 19 bases between. CDR1 and CDR2 from the germline V gene are SGHTA and FQGNSA. CDR3 DNA: TGTGCCAGCAGCCGAGGTAGAGTCTACTGGGACGAGCAGTACTTC. This gives the protein CASSRGRVYWDEQYF.

The V and J genes are TRBV10-3 and TRBJ1-2, with D possibly matching TRBD1 (6 bases). V lost 4 bases and J 1 base, leaving 7 bases between the germline ends. The length of the CDR3 is 13 residues. Germline V gene data show CDR1 as ENHRY and CDR2 as SYGVKD. The CDR3 spells CAISVDSNYGYTF. CDR3 nucleotides: TGTGCCATCAGTGTGGACAGTAACTATGGCTACACCTTC.

The CDR3 DNA follows: TGTGCCTGGAGTGTACTTAGCAATCAGCCCCAGCATTTT. Its translation: CAWSVLSNQPQHF. V usage is TRBV30 and J usage is TRBJ1-5; D ambiguous. Deletions cut 0 bases from V and 0 bases from J, with 3 bases between. The length of the CDR3 is 13 residues. Germline lookup yields CDR1 GTSNPN and CDR2 SVGIG (reference sequence). The variable domain in full, with the rest retrieved from reference TRBV30 and TRBJ1-5, is SQTIHQWPATLVQPVGSPLSLECTVEGTSNPNLYWYRQAAGRGLQLLFYSVGIGQISSEVPQNLSASRPQDRQFILSSKKLLLSDSGFYLCAWSVLSNQPQHFGDGTRLSIL.

The V gene is TRBV7-2, the J gene TRBJ2-6; a weak D match, TRBD1 (6 bases). V was clipped by 11 bases and J by 1 base, with 15 bases between them. Germline loops: CDR1 SGHTA, CDR2 FQGNSA. The CDR3 is made up of 15 amino acids. The CDR3 DNA is TGTGCCGGGGAGCAGGGGTTATCTGGGGCCAACGTCCTGACTTTC. Translating gives CAGEQGLSGANVLTF.

The V and J genes are TRBV7-9 and TRBJ1-1, with TRBD1 matching over 7 bases. The trim removed 4 bases at V and 0 bases at J, leaving 2 bases unmatched. CDR3 length equals 14 residues. Germline lookup yields CDR1 SEHNR and CDR2 FQNEAQ (reference sequence). The CDR3 DNA sequence: TGTGCCAGCAGCTCGACAGGGATGAACACTGAAGCTTTCTTT. It encodes CASSSTGMNTEAFF. The full variable domain, completed using reference TRBV7-9 and TRBJ1-1, is DTGVSQNPRHKITKRGQNVTFRCDPISEHNRLYWYRQTLGQGPEFLTYFQNEAQLEKSRLLSDRFSAERPKGSFSTLEIQRTEQGDSAMYLCASSSTGMNTEAFFGQGTRLTVV.

The chain recombines TRBV27 with TRBJ2-1, with no clear D. The CDR3 is 13 amino acids. Germline-derived CDR1 and CDR2 are MNHEY and SMNVEV (reference sequence). V lost 0 bases to trimming and J lost 7 bases, with 7 bases between them. CDR3: CASSLSHRNEQFF. The CDR3 DNA is TGTGCCAGCAGTTTATCGCACCGGAATGAGCAGTTCTTC.

This clone has only one observation. The chain couples TRBV9 to TRBJ2-3; TRBD1 is a possible D gene (7 bases). The V and J ends lost 3 bases and 6 bases respectively, with 11 bases between them. CDR1 and CDR2 from the germline V gene are SGDLS and YYNGEE. This CDR3 is 13 amino acids long. The CDR3 DNA follows: TGTGCCAGCAGCGCCCCAGGGGGGGATACGCAGTATTTT. Protein product: CASSAPGGDTQYF.

This clone appeared a single time. The chain carries TRBV5-1 and TRBJ2-5; D is uncertain. In germline, CDR1 is SGHRS, CDR2 YFSETQ. The CDR3 is made up of 12 amino acids. The V and J ends lost 4 bases and 3 bases respectively, with 7 bases between them. The CDR3 reads CASSQLEETQYF. In nucleotides, the CDR3 is TGCGCCAGCAGCCAGCTAGAAGAGACCCAGTACTTC.

The genes are TRBV11-2 and TRBJ1-1, with D tentatively TRBD1 (5 bases). Trimming took 0 bases from V and 2 from J, leaving 10 bases between them. This CDR3 comprises 15 residues. CDR1 is SGHAT and CDR2 is FQNNGV in the germline V gene. Written as DNA, the CDR3 is TGTGCCAGCAGCTTAGAAAGGACACGTAACACTGAAGCTTTCTTT. Translating gives CASSLERTRNTEAFF.

V is TRBV4-1 and J is TRBJ2-3; D possibly corresponds to TRBD2 (7 bases). V was trimmed by 6 bases and J by 6 bases, leaving 22 bases between them. Per the germline V gene, CDR1 is MGHRA and CDR2 is YSYEKL. CDR3 size: 16 residues. Here the CDR3 DNA reads TGCGCCAGCAGATCTTTCCGAGGGGGGGACCGCGATACGCAGTATTTT. This sequence encodes CASRSFRGGDRDTQYF.

This clone has only a few counts. A far larger clone is only one base removed, so a read error is likely. The same CDR3 arises from other DNA sequences in this sample as well. This chain connects TRBV4-2 to TRBJ2-5; 16 nucleotides align to TRBD2. CDR3 length: 17 residues. In germline, CDR1 is LGHNA, CDR2 YNFKEQ. The CDR3 sequence is CVSSQGGTSGGAETQYF. The CDR3 bases are TGTGTCAGCAGCCAAGGGGGGACTAGCGGGGGGGCGGAGACCCAGTACTTC.

The V and J genes are TRBV15 and TRBJ1-1, with TRBD1 as a possible D gene (5 bases). Deletions cut 1 base from V and 6 bases from J, with 12 bases between. CDR1 LNHNV and CDR2 YYDKDF come from the germline V gene (reference sequence). This CDR3 has 14 amino acids. The CDR3, as DNA: TGTGCCACCAGCAGAGGGGGGACTTTGGCTGAAGCTTTCTTT. Translated, it gives CATSRGGTLAEAFF.

J is TRBJ1-1 and V is TRBV5-1, with D perhaps TRBD1 (6 bases). CDR1 and CDR2 from the germline V gene are SGHRS and YFSETQ. V dropped 0 bases and J dropped 4 bases, with 19 bases sitting between them. This CDR3 contains 17 residues. The CDR3 is CASSLGGGGSGFTEAFF. The CDR3 DNA reads as TGCGCCAGCAGCTTGGGGGGAGGGGGGTCGGGGTTCACTGAAGCTTTCTTT.

The chain has TRBV7-2 and TRBJ1-4, with TRBD1 identical over 10 bases. V shed 3 bases and J 0 bases; nucleotides not matched to a gene: 4. CDR3 size: 17 residues. Per germline, CDR1 SGHTA and CDR2 FQGNSA. The CDR3 sequence: CASSLDRGIATNEKLFF. The CDR3, as DNA: TGTGCCAGCAGCTTGGACAGGGGGATTGCAACTAATGAAAAACTGTTTTTT.

This chain links TRBV9 with TRBJ2-3, with TRBD1 matching 8 bases. The germline gives CDR1 SGDLS, CDR2 YYNGEE. This CDR3 has 15 amino acids. Unmatched junction bases numbered 7, after V lost 4 bases and J lost 3 bases. CDR3 nucleotide sequence: TGTGCCAGCAGCCCAGGGGGCGCGAGTACAGATACGCAGTATTTT. As protein: CASSPGGASTDTQYF.

This sequence joins TRBV2 and TRBJ1-1; no clear D gene. The germline CDR1 and CDR2 sequences are SNHLY and FYNNEI. The CDR3 is 13 amino acids. V was shortened by 10 bases and J by 0 bases, with 12 bases between the two germline ends. Written as DNA, the CDR3 is TGTGCCACCGAGGACGGGATGAACACTGAAGCTTTCTTT. Translating it yields CATEDGMNTEAFF.

The CDR3 DNA is TGTGCCAGCTCACCTTTGACAGGAGAGAGGGGATCTGGAAACACCATATATTTT. Encoded protein: CASSPLTGERGSGNTIYF. The V and J genes are TRBV18 and TRBJ1-3; tentative D call: TRBD1 (6 bases). The germline CDR1 and CDR2 sequences are KGHSH and LQKENI. CDR3 length equals 18 residues. V was clipped by 3 bases and J by 1 base, with 19 bases between them.

The V and J genes are TRBV28 and TRBJ1-5; D remains unclear. V lost 6 bases to trimming and J lost 2 bases, with 20 bases between them. CDR3 length equals 17 residues. CDR1 and CDR2 from the germline V gene are MDHEN and SYDVKM. CDR3 sequence reads: CASRVWNAREGNQPQHF. DNA of the CDR3: TGTGCCAGCAGAGTTTGGAATGCGAGGGAGGGCAATCAGCCCCAGCATTTT.

The chain couples TRBV7-6 to TRBJ2-2; D perhaps matches TRBD2 (6 bases). The CDR3 consists of 15 residues. V was trimmed by 3 bases and J by 1 base, leaving 9 bases between them. The germline gives CDR1 SGHVS, CDR2 FNYEAQ. The CDR3 spells CASSFDGGNTGELFF. The CDR3 DNA is TGTGCCAGCAGCTTCGACGGGGGGAACACCGGGGAGCTGTTTTTT.

J is TRBJ1-2 and V is TRBV5-4; D possibly corresponds to TRBD1 (5 bases). Germline CDR1 and CDR2: SGHNT and YYREEE (reference sequence). The CDR3 consists of 14 residues. Between the trimmed V and J ends, which lost 3 bases and 4 bases, there was a span of 13 bases. The CDR3 sequence is CASSSRGKGYGYTF. The CDR3 DNA sequence: TGTGCCAGCAGCTCCCGGGGGAAGGGCTATGGCTACACCTTC.

This chain joins TRBV27 and TRBJ1-2, with TRBD1 matching over 8 bases. V was clipped by 10 bases and J by 5 bases; unmatched bases: 18. From germline, CDR1 is MNHEY and CDR2 SMNVEV (reference sequence). This CDR3 has 16 amino acids. The CDR3 spells CANGLRGRNENYGYTF. CDR3 in DNA: TGTGCCAACGGGCTCAGGGGGCGCAACGAAAATTATGGCTACACCTTC.

In this sample, this clone turned up once. The chain couples TRBV19 to TRBJ2-1; 8 bases are shared with TRBD2. With 8 bases clipped from V and 3 bases from J, the junction kept 9 bases outside the gene matches. Germline CDR1 reads LNHDA; CDR2 reads SQIVND (reference sequence). This CDR3 comprises 15 residues. The CDR3 region has the DNA TGTGCCAGTTCCCGGGGGGGTTTCGACTACAATGAGCAGTTCTTC. Protein: CASSRGGFDYNEQFF.

This chain joins TRBV4-3 and TRBJ2-6, with D perhaps TRBD1 (5 bases). Germline V gene sequence: CDR1 LGHNA, CDR2 YSLEER. The CDR3 has 16 residues. The V end was cut by 0 bases, the J end by 2 bases, with 8 bases between. CDR3 protein: CASSQDLGAGANVLTF. The CDR3, as DNA: TGCGCCAGCAGCCAAGATCTAGGGGCTGGGGCCAACGTCCTGACTTTC.

The chain carries TRBV4-2 and TRBJ1-1; 8 bases agree with TRBD1. Unmatched junction bases numbered 8, after V lost 5 bases and J lost 0 bases. The CDR3 extends over 16 amino acids. Per the germline V gene, CDR1 is LGHNA and CDR2 is YNFKEQ. The chain's CDR3 is CASSTRDRSMNTEAFF. CDR3 coding DNA: TGTGCCAGCAGCACTCGGGACAGGTCTATGAACACTGAAGCTTTCTTT.